The 21 T cell receptor beta chains presented below share a single source sample, sequenced in a study of OX40 agonist ivuxolimab in advanced cancers. The table came from immunoSEQ multiplex PCR; TCRdb's copy has only in-frame clones and leaves some out. The sample records about 21,000 clones, approximately 81% being singletons. The specimen comprised CD4+ or CD8+ T cells sorted from blood, sampled in a trial of the OX40 agonist ivuxolimab. Receptor source: an adult with an advanced solid tumor such as melanoma, head and neck, liver or kidney cancer.

The chain uses TRBV5-1 and TRBJ2-7; D uncertain. The germline gives CDR1 SGHRS, CDR2 YFSETQ. V was trimmed by 2 bases and J by 3 bases, leaving 9 bases between them. The CDR3 is 13 amino acids. CDR3 amino acids: CASSFAPHYEQYF. CDR3 coding DNA: TGCGCCAGCAGCTTCGCCCCTCACTACGAGCAGTACTTC.

This sequence joins TRBV30 and TRBJ1-5; possibly TRBD1 for D (6 bases). CDR3 size: 16 residues. The germline gives CDR1 GTSNPN, CDR2 SVGIG (reference sequence). Trimming left V 0 bases short and J 2 bases short, with 14 bases between. The CDR3, as DNA: TGTGCCTGGAGTGTACGGGGGGCGCGAGGCAATCAGCCCCAGCATTTT. Encoded protein: CAWSVRGARGNQPQHF.

V and J are TRBV7-9 and TRBJ1-5, with 9 bases identical to TRBD1. The CDR3 has 17 residues. CDR1 is SEHNR and CDR2 is FQNEAQ in the germline V gene (reference sequence). V gave up 5 bases and J gave up 0 bases; unmatched junction bases: 8. In DNA form, the CDR3 reads TGTGCCAGCAGCACCGGGACAGGGAGGTATAGCAATCAGCCCCAGCATTTT. The encoded protein is CASSTGTGRYSNQPQHF.

The V and J genes are TRBV6-4 and TRBJ1-6, with D unclear. Trimming shortened V by 1 base and J by 6 bases, and 10 bases separated the two germline ends. Germline lookup yields CDR1 MRHNA and CDR2 SNTAGT. CDR3 length: 15 amino acids. CDR3 residues: CASSDYGVGNSPLHF. The CDR3 DNA sequence: TGTGCCAGCAGTGACTACGGGGTCGGTAATTCACCCCTCCACTTT.

This sequence joins TRBV9 and TRBJ1-2; tentatively, D is TRBD1 (5 bases). The ends were cut back, 5 bases at V and 4 bases at J, with 18 bases in the middle. The CDR3 is 15 residues long. Germline CDR1 SGDLS, CDR2 YYNGEE. Here the CDR3 reads CASSHGAGRSYGYTF. DNA of the CDR3: TGTGCCAGCAGTCATGGGGCGGGACGGAGCTATGGCTACACCTTC.

The chain combines TRBV14 with TRBJ1-2; 8 nucleotides match TRBD1. J was trimmed by 3 bases and V by 6 bases; bases with no gene match: 6. The germline gives CDR1 SGHDN, CDR2 FVKESK. This CDR3 comprises 14 residues. CDR3 residues: CASSLPGQDYGYTF. The CDR3 nucleotides read TGTGCCAGCAGTCTGCCGGGACAGGACTATGGCTACACCTTC.

The chain joins TRBV5-5 to TRBJ2-3, with no clear D. CDR3 length: 15 residues. The V end was cut by 1 base, the J end by 3 bases, with 12 bases between. Germline-derived CDR1 and CDR2 are SGHKS and YYEKEE (reference sequence). CDR3 region: CASSLQREVTDTQYF. In DNA form, the CDR3 reads TGTGCCAGCAGCTTGCAAAGGGAAGTAACAGATACGCAGTATTTT.

The chain uses TRBV2 and TRBJ1-1, with no clear D. V lost 5 bases to trimming and J lost 7 bases, with 5 bases between them. Germline V gene data show CDR1 as SNHLY and CDR2 as FYNNEI. The CDR3 contains 10 residues. DNA of the CDR3: TGTGCCAGCAGTAGAGGTGAAGCTTTCTTT. Translating it yields CASSRGEAFF.

This clone was counted only a few times. The rearrangement links TRBV19 to TRBJ2-7; D not certain. The CDR3 runs 15 residues. Germline values: CDR1 LNHDA, CDR2 SQIVND (reference sequence). V was shortened by 3 bases and J by 0 bases, with 12 bases between the two germline ends. The CDR3 region has the DNA TGTGCCAGTAGTATGTGGGCGAAAGCCTCCTACGAGCAGTACTTC. Translated, it gives CASSMWAKASYEQYF.

The gene calls are TRBV6-6 and TRBJ2-7; 9 bases fit TRBD1. Germline-derived CDR1 and CDR2 are MNHNY and SVGAGI (reference sequence). The CDR3 is 15 amino acids. Trimming removed 5 bases from V and 7 bases from J; junction bases left unmatched: 12. Here the CDR3 DNA reads TGTGCCAGCAGTGTACCGGGACAGGGCTGGGATGAGCAGTACTTC. Translation: CASSVPGQGWDEQYF.

The chain has TRBV19 and TRBJ2-3, with 11 bases that match TRBD2. Germline CDR1 reads LNHDA; CDR2 reads SQIVND (reference sequence). After removal of 7 bases from V and 1 base from J, the junction contained 1 base not matched to a gene. The CDR3 runs to 14 residues. The CDR3, as DNA: TGTGCCAGTACGACTAGCGGGGGCACAGATACGCAGTATTTT. Amino acids: CASTTSGGTDTQYF. Based on the CDR3 plus reference TRBV19 and TRBJ2-3, the full variable domain is DGGITQSPKYLFRKEGQNVTLSCEQNLNHDAMYWYRQDPGQGLRLIYYSQIVNDFQKGDIAEGYSVSREKKESFPLTVTSAQKNPTAFYLCASTTSGGTDTQYFGPGTRLTVL.

This clone was counted a single time. The chain recombines TRBV28 with TRBJ2-7, with D perhaps TRBD2 (6 bases). The CDR3 is made up of 16 amino acids. CDR1 is MDHEN, CDR2 SYDVKM, per germline. Trimming removed 4 bases from V and 1 base from J, with 17 bases in between. The CDR3 is CASSSNQGLPSYEQYF. The CDR3, as DNA: TGTGCCAGCAGTTCTAACCAGGGACTCCCATCCTACGAGCAGTACTTC.

This chain joins TRBV28 and TRBJ1-2; D possibly corresponds to TRBD1 (6 bases). The germline CDR1 and CDR2 sequences are MDHEN and SYDVKM. The germline V and J ends were trimmed by 5 bases and 4 bases, with 17 bases remaining between them. This CDR3 has 15 amino acids. DNA of the CDR3: TGTGCCAGCAGTAAAAATACAGGGTTCGGCTATGGCTACACCTTC. This gives the protein CASSKNTGFGYGYTF.

The table lists this clone with a count of one. V and J are TRBV6-4 and TRBJ2-3; the match to TRBD2 covers 12 bases. Germline CDR1 is MRHNA and CDR2 is SNTAGT. Trimming removed 3 bases from V and 4 bases from J; junction bases left unmatched: 5. This CDR3 spans 16 amino acids. For the CDR3, the DNA is TGTGCCAGCAGTGAAGGCCTAGCGGGGGGGTCAGATACGCAGTATTTT. It yields the protein CASSEGLAGGSDTQYF.

The chain couples TRBV27 to TRBJ1-4; D uncertain. V was cut by 3 bases and J by 0 bases, with 8 bases left in between. Per germline, CDR1 MNHEY and CDR2 SMNVEV (reference sequence). CDR3 length: 15 residues. The CDR3 bases are TGTGCCAGCAGTTTGGGTTTCTCAACTAATGAAAAACTGTTTTTT. Amino acids: CASSLGFSTNEKLFF.

This chain joins TRBV6-5 and TRBJ1-5, with D perhaps matching TRBD1 (6 bases). Germline CDR1 is MNHEY and CDR2 is SVGAGI. CDR3 length: 12 residues. V gave up 0 bases and J gave up 11 bases, with 8 bases separating them. The chain's CDR3 is CASSYSGGTQHF. The CDR3 coding sequence is TGTGCCAGCAGTTACTCCGGGGGCACCCAGCATTTT.

This clone was observed a few times. The chain combines TRBV4-1 with TRBJ2-3; 8 bases agree with TRBD2. This CDR3 contains 15 residues. Looked up from germline, CDR1 is MGHRA and CDR2 is YSYEKL. With 1 base clipped from V and 4 bases from J, the junction kept 4 bases outside the gene matches. CDR3 sequence reads: CASSQGTTSADTQYF. The CDR3 DNA follows: TGCGCCAGCAGCCAAGGGACGACTAGCGCAGATACGCAGTATTTT.

The chain has TRBV13 and TRBJ1-1; a weak D match, TRBD1 (5 bases). V was trimmed by 3 bases and J by 3 bases, leaving 11 bases between them. Germline-derived CDR1 and CDR2 are PRHDT and FYEKMQ (reference sequence). This CDR3 has 14 residues. Here the CDR3 reads CASSFVQDDTEAFF. As DNA, the CDR3 is TGTGCCAGCAGCTTCGTACAGGACGACACTGAAGCTTTCTTT.

This clone was counted once. CDR3 in DNA: TGTGCCAGCCAGGGGGCCAGGAGGCAGTACTTC. As protein: CASQGARRQYF. The chain has TRBV2 and TRBJ2-7; 8 nucleotides align to TRBD1. From germline, CDR1 is SNHLY and CDR2 FYNNEI. CDR3 length equals 11 residues. J was trimmed by 9 bases and V by 8 bases; bases with no gene match: 6.

The chain recombines TRBV14 with TRBJ2-1, with 7 bases matching TRBD1. V lost 4 bases and J lost 0; bases outside the gene matches: 6. The CDR3 runs to 16 residues. Per the germline V gene, CDR1 is SGHDN and CDR2 is FVKESK. As DNA, the CDR3 is TGTGCCAGCAGCCGTCGGGACAGTGCCTCCTACAATGAGCAGTTCTTC. Its protein product is CASSRRDSASYNEQFF.

This chain joins TRBV30 and TRBJ2-5; no clear D gene. CDR1 is GTSNPN, CDR2 SVGIG, per germline (reference sequence). CDR3 length: 15 amino acids. Trimming removed 4 bases at V and 2 bases at J, with 17 bases between. The CDR3 here is CAWTHTPTTQETQYF. The DNA for the CDR3 is TGTGCCTGGACCCATACTCCCACAACACAAGAGACCCAGTACTTC.